What follows are 10 T cell receptor beta chains derived from one specimen sequenced in a study of somatic mutations in cytotoxic T cells in rheumatoid arthritis. Profiling relied on immunoSEQ multiplex PCR, and the TCRdb table lists in-frame clones only, not all of them. In the table there are thousands of clones, around three quarters of which are singletons. Sequencing was done on a sample of CD8+ T cells sorted from blood. These receptors were collected from an adult with rheumatoid arthritis.

This rearrangement joins TRBV18 to TRBJ2-7, with a tentative D call TRBD1 (6 bases). V lost 6 bases to trimming and J lost 3 bases, with 12 bases between them. Looked up from germline, CDR1 is KGHSH and CDR2 is LQKENI. This CDR3 has 13 amino acids. Here the CDR3 DNA reads TGTGCCAGCTCGCCGGGACAAGACTACGAGCAGTACTTC. Translated: CASSPGQDYEQYF.

The chain combines TRBV9 with TRBJ2-3; tentative D call: TRBD2 (5 bases). Germline V gene sequence: CDR1 SGDLS, CDR2 YYNGEE. The CDR3 covers 14 residues. V lost 0 bases and J 1 base, leaving 6 bases between the germline ends. This chain's CDR3 is CASSVEGGTDTQYF. The DNA for the CDR3 is TGTGCCAGCAGCGTAGAGGGAGGCACAGATACGCAGTATTTT.

This chain uses TRBV5-1 with TRBJ1-2, with D possibly being TRBD1 (5 bases). The germline CDR1 and CDR2 sequences are SGHRS and YFSETQ. V shed 0 bases and J shed 2 bases, with 14 bases lying between them. This CDR3 region has 16 residues. CDR3 sequence: CASSLGGRGRNYGYTF. As DNA, the CDR3 is TGCGCCAGCAGCTTGGGAGGTCGGGGCCGAAACTATGGCTACACCTTC.

This sequence joins TRBV13 and TRBJ2-1; 7 bases map to TRBD2. The CDR3 has 17 residues. Germline V CDR1 and CDR2: PRHDT, FYEKMQ (reference sequence). Trimming removed 5 bases from V and 6 bases from J; junction bases left unmatched: 16. CDR3 in DNA: TGTGCCAGCAGCGGGAGATGGGGAGGGATGAGGGGCAATGAGCAGTTCTTC. This gives the protein CASSGRWGGMRGNEQFF.

The genes are TRBV7-9 and TRBJ1-1; maybe TRBD1 (6 bases). Per the germline V gene, CDR1 is SEHNR and CDR2 is FQNEAQ (reference sequence). Trimming took off 3 bases at V and 4 bases at J, with 12 bases between the two ends. CDR3 length: 14 amino acids. The CDR3 nucleotides read TGTGCCAGCAGCTTCCAGGGGATGGGCACTGAAGCTTTCTTT. Amino acids: CASSFQGMGTEAFF.

The J gene is TRBJ1-5, the V gene TRBV12-1. TRBV12-1 represents a pseudogene. The CDR3 is 17 amino acids. CDR3: CASSPPDCPFDAQPQHF. The DNA for the CDR3 is TGTGCCAGCAGCCCGCCGGACTGCCCCTTCGACGCTCAGCCCCAGCATTTT.

The chain carries TRBV5-1 and TRBJ1-4, with 9 bases fitting TRBD1. CDR3 length: 15 amino acids. Looked up from germline, CDR1 is SGHRS and CDR2 is YFSETQ. The trim removed 0 bases at V and 8 bases at J, leaving 5 bases unmatched. For the CDR3, the DNA is TGCGCCAGCAGCTTGGGACAGGGGGTCGGAGAAAAACTGTTTTTT. Its translation is CASSLGQGVGEKLFF.

This clone turned up a few times. V and J are TRBV7-9 and TRBJ2-7, with TRBD1 identical over 10 bases. The CDR3 runs 16 residues. Germline CDR1 SEHNR, CDR2 FQNEAQ (reference sequence). V dropped 5 bases and J dropped 2; count of bases not matched to a gene: 9. As DNA, the CDR3 is TGTGCCAGCAGCCCGGGTAGGGACAGGGGTCCCTACGAGCAGTACTTC. This encodes CASSPGRDRGPYEQYF.

This chain links TRBV30 with TRBJ2-7; perhaps TRBD1 as D (6 bases). This CDR3 region has 15 residues. V lost 1 base, J lost 0 bases, and 13 bases lay in between. Germline assignment: CDR1 GTSNPN and CDR2 SVGIG (reference sequence). The CDR3: CAWSEDSAISYEQYF. DNA for the CDR3: TGTGCCTGGAGTGAGGACAGCGCTATCTCCTACGAGCAGTACTTC.

J is TRBJ2-2 and V is TRBV7-8; the D is unclear. Germline CDR1 SGHVS, CDR2 FQNEAQ. The CDR3 sequence is 15 residues long. Between the trimmed V and J ends, which lost 0 bases and 5 bases, there was a span of 10 bases. The chain's CDR3 is CASSLAGGPTGELFF. CDR3 nucleotide sequence: TGTGCCAGCAGCTTAGCGGGCGGACCTACCGGGGAGCTGTTTTTT.